The entry below describes one TCR beta chain. In its sample, this clone was seen a few times. Its antigen is unknown. The input lacks base qualities; no much larger clone sits a single base away. The EasySep Human CD8+ T Cell Enrichment Kit was used on day 10 to isolate CD8+ T cells from every culture. CDR1 MNHEY and CDR2 SVGAGI are derived from the germline V gene. Measured from the cysteine to the phenylalanine, the CDR3 is 14 residues long. The only DNA kept is the CDR3, 42 bases in frame from the first base. Germline trimming amounts to 6 bases on V and 6 bases on J, with 7 as the count of junction bases outside the gene matches. The immunoSEQ platform was used to sequence TCR beta CDR3 regions at survey depth. The QIAamp DNA micro kit was used to extract genomic DNA from every cultured and uncultured CD8+ T cell population. Under the source paper's analysis protocol: Any sample with under 5,000 productive reads was excluded, and this exclusion removed about 7% of the 75 cultures stimulated with HIV peptides. A MANAFEST web app trimmed sequences to CDR3 and removed nonproductive sequences, CDR3s under 5 amino acids, and those not starting C or ending F/W. To count as antigen-specific, a clonotype had to be expanded in at least 2 of 3 replicates compared with the no-peptide control at FDR 0.01, and only within one epitope family. In addition, a specific clonotype needed a frequency at least fivefold higher than in wells stimulated with peptides from other epitope families. TCRdb provides this immuneACCESS table in a form limited to in-frame rearrangements. Some clones are lacking; in checked studies, under half of them reflect an unresolved V gene, and why the rest are absent is not known. V, J and clone size are taken as reported in that table, and D and trimming were inferred from the DNA itself. The sample has 95,000 or so clones on record, 74% of them singletons. Around a quarter of the sample comes from the top ten.

This sample is drawn from a study of CD8 T cell repertoires and HIV-1 epitope variants (dated by TCRdb to 2018 to 2020). Context from the whole study: In separate culture wells, T cells were stimulated with each of twenty-five peptides that represented autologous and known Gag and Nef epitope variants. The control conditions were a CMV, EBV and flu peptide pool, the Ebola AY9 epitope as a negative control, and a well with no peptide. Tested epitopes included three Gag epitope families and Nef HW9 and YT9. Using the EasySep Human T Cell Enrichment Kit, T cells were enriched and then co-cultured with an equal number of autologous T cell-negative cells acting as antigen-presenting cells. For around 9 days the cultures were kept in IMDM with gentamicin, and on days 3 and 7 half of the media was changed with IL-2, IL-7 and IL-15 added. An aliquot of 1M T cells was saved as an uncultured baseline condition, separate from the roughly 80 T cell cultures. A total of 83 T cell cultures were run, with each culture condition done in triplicate except for one peptide, which was done in duplicate.

The study at large found these results: Of the nine antigen-specific TCR beta clonotypes identified, about six appeared cross-reactive for autologous or known escape epitope variants. Five clonotypes recognized the Nef KF9 family and one clonotype recognized the HW9 family, while no responses to the TAALDMSHF plasma variant were seen. The assay could identify only TCR beta chains and pointed to proliferation in response to antigen, not to T cell function or cytokine profile.

The origin of this receptor is a male donor with HIV. Sequencing was done on a sample of uncultured baseline CD8+ T cells from peripheral blood mononuclear cells (PBMCs). The chain uses TRBV6-5 and TRBJ1-5; 8 central nucleotides agree with TRBD1. For the CDR3, the sequence is CASRDRGEVQPQHF. The DNA reads TGTGCCAGCAGAGACAGGGGTGAGGTTCAGCCCCAGCATTTT.